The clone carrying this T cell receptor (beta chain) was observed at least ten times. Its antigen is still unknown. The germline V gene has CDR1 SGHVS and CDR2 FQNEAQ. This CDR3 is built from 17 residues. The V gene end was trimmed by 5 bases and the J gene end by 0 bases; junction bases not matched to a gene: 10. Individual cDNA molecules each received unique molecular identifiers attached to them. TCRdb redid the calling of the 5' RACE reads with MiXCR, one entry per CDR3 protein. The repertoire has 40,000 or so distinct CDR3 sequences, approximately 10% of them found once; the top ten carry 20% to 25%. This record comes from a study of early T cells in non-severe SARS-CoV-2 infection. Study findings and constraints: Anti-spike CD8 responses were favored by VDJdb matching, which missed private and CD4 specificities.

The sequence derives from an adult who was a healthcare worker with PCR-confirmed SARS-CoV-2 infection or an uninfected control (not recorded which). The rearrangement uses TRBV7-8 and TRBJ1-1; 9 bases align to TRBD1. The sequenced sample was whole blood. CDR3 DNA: TGTGCCAGCAGCCTACGGGGGACAGGGCTCATGAACACTGAAGCTTTCTTT. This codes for CASSLRGTGLMNTEAFF.